These T cell receptor beta chains were read from a single sample in a study of graft-versus-host responses after intestinal transplantation. This table comes from immunoSEQ multiplex PCR, and its TCRdb copy is limited to in-frame clones, with some not included. The table has 30,000 to 45,000 clones, less than 90% seen once; the top ten hold 3.5% to 4.5%. The sample here was PBMCs, taken 1,000 to 1,300 days after transplant. The source is a human patient who received an intestinal transplant, so some T cells may come from the graft donor. Each CDR3 is given with its conserved first and last residue. D genes are given only for firm matches. Clone size is stated in some rows and not others, as once, few, many or a class when expanded.

d_gene | abundance | j_gene | v_gene | CDR3nt | CDR3aa
- | - | TRBJ2-3 | TRBV27 | TGTGCCAGCAGTTTACTCAACACAGATACGCAGTATTTT | CASSLLNTDTQYF
- | - | TRBJ2-2 | TRBV9 | TGTGCCAGCAGCGCGGACAGGAACACCGGGGAGCTGTTTTTT | CASSADRNTGELFF
TRBD1 | once | TRBJ1-4 | TRBV2 | TGTGCCAGCAGGTTTGGACAGGGGGCGCGTTACGGTGAAAAACTGTTTTTT | CASRFGQGARYGEKLFF
- | - | TRBJ1-1 | TRBV9 | TGTGCCAGCAGCTCGTTCGACTACACTGAAGCTTTCTTT | CASSSFDYTEAFF
- | - | TRBJ2-6 | TRBV2 | TGTGCCAGCAGTGAAAGGACAGCAACCTCTGGGGCCAACGTCCTGACTTTC | CASSERTATSGANVLTF
TRBD1 | few | TRBJ2-7 | TRBV6-5 | TGTGCCAGCAGTTACTCGGGACAGGGGTCCTACGAGCAGTACTTC | CASSYSGQGSYEQYF
- | - | TRBJ2-7 | TRBV2 | TGTGCCAGCACCGGGAATACCTACGAGCAGTACTTC | CASTGNTYEQYF
- | - | TRBJ2-3 | TRBV2 | TGTGCCAGCAGTCCAGCACGGGCCACAGATACGCAGTATTTT | CASSPARATDTQYF
TRBD1 | - | TRBJ1-1 | TRBV30 | TGTGCCTGGAGCTACCTGGGGACAGGCACTGAAGCTTTCTTT | CAWSYLGTGTEAFF
- | - | TRBJ1-4 | TRBV2 | TGTGCCAGCAGTCCGAGGGGCAATGAAAAACTGTTTTTT | CASSPRGNEKLFF